Following are 5 T cell receptor beta chains from one sample sequenced in a study of CD4 T cells in relation to SARS-CoV-2 and coronaviruses. TCRdb's copy holds only in-frame clones and misses some; the assay was immunoSEQ multiplex PCR. The sample shows some 16,000 clones, roughly 71% of them seen only once. Their specific antigens are unknown. Unexposed donor CD4+ T cells date from about 2011-2018, before the COVID-19 pandemic. Isolation of CD4+ T cells took place after 10 days in culture. The sequenced material came from CD4+ T cells from PBMCs, cultured in vitro. The receptors come from a human donor in good health.

The rearrangement links TRBV18 to TRBJ2-7; 10 nucleotides align to TRBD2. The V gene's germline CDR1 is KGHSH and CDR2 LQKENI. The V gene end was trimmed by 3 bases and the J gene end by 5 bases; junction bases not matched to a gene: 7. The CDR3 has 15 residues. The CDR3 nucleotides read TGTGCCAGCTCACCGTCTAGCGGGAGTGGGCACGAGCAGTACTTC. Translation gives CASSPSSGSGHEQYF. The full variable domain, its missing parts supplied by reference TRBV18 and TRBJ2-7, is NAGVMQNPRHLVRRRGQEARLRCSPMKGHSHVYWYRQLPEEGLKFMVYLQKENIIDESGMPKERFSAEFPKEGPSILRIQQVVRGDSAAYFCASSPSSGSGHEQYFGPGTRLTVT.

The J gene is TRBJ1-5, the V gene TRBV5-1; tentatively, D is TRBD1 (6 bases). Looked up from germline, CDR1 is SGHRS and CDR2 is YFSETQ. The CDR3 extends over 15 amino acids. Trimming cost V 2 bases and J 6 bases, with 15 bases left between them. The CDR3 reads CASSLAGAEFQPQHF. The CDR3 bases are TGCGCCAGCAGCTTAGCGGGGGCCGAATTTCAGCCCCAGCATTTT.

V gene TRBV6-4 combines with J gene TRBJ1-6; D is unresolved. The CDR3 spans 15 residues. Looked up from germline, CDR1 is MRHNA and CDR2 is SNTAGT. V was shortened by 0 bases and J by 7 bases, with 10 bases between the two germline ends. The CDR3 loop reads CASSDSSFANSPLHF. The CDR3 nucleotides read TGTGCCAGCAGTGACTCGAGTTTTGCGAATTCACCCCTCCACTTT.

This chain joins TRBV24-1 and TRBJ2-1; D is ambiguous. The CDR3 sequence is 15 residues long. The germline CDR1 and CDR2 sequences are KGHDR and SFDVKD. V gave up 5 bases and J gave up 0 bases, with 10 bases separating them. CDR3: CATSASRGSYNEQFF. In DNA, the CDR3 is TGTGCCACCAGTGCCAGTAGAGGCTCCTACAATGAGCAGTTCTTC.

By share, this clone ranks as medium-sized (0.01 to 0.1%). The chain links TRBV28 to TRBJ1-1, with D unresolved. Per germline, CDR1 MDHEN and CDR2 SYDVKM. This CDR3 is 12 amino acids long. Trimming pared 5 bases from V and 3 bases from J, leaving 7 bases between. CDR3 bases: TGTGCCAGCAGTGTGAGCTACACTGAAGCTTTCTTT. Protein sequence: CASSVSYTEAFF.